Sequencing of this T cell receptor (beta chain) was carried out in a study of OX40 agonist ivuxolimab in advanced cancers. Data came from immunoSEQ multiplex PCR; TCRdb stores just in-frame clones and leaves some out. The sample comprises 150,000 to 180,000 clones, around 94% of which are singletons, and around 0.31% rests with the top ten. The CDR3 is made up of 14 amino acids. CDR1 is MNHEY and CDR2 is SVGAGI in the germline V gene. Trimming removed 6 bases from V and 4 bases from J, with 14 bases in between. This TCR derives from an adult with an advanced solid tumor such as melanoma, head and neck, liver or kidney cancer. The chain uses TRBV6-5 and TRBJ2-3, with D perhaps being TRBD1 or TRBD2 (5 bases each). The sample consisted of CD4+ or CD8+ T cells sorted from blood, taken in a trial of the OX40 agonist ivuxolimab. CDR3 sequence (DNA): TGTGCCAGCAGCCTATTCCTGGGGGCAGATACGCAGTATTTT. As protein: CASSLFLGADTQYF.